This T cell receptor (beta chain) was documented in a study of T-cell memory formation after mild COVID-19. Across the whole study: The study found TCR clusters largely donor specific.

Broader study findings: Several responding clones turned up in pre-infection memory, indicating that cross-reactive memory may have taken part.

CDR3 length: 15 amino acids. Unmatched junction bases numbered 6, after V lost 4 bases and J lost 6 bases. Per germline, CDR1 MNHEY and CDR2 SMNVEV (reference sequence). Points on this clonotype: The antigen is undetermined.

cDNA libraries for TCR alpha and TCR beta, carrying sample barcodes and UMIs, came from 5'RACE with constant-segment primers. TCRdb fed the 5' RACE reads into MiXCR, producing one record per CDR3 protein. Altogether approximately 490,000 distinct CDR3 sequences are present, just over 20% being singletons, with the ten largest covering approximately 12%. The gene calls are TRBV27 and TRBJ2-2, with TRBD1 matching over 9 bases. The sequencing input was PBMCs or a T cell subset sorted from them (not recorded which). The clonotype comes from an adult woman who had mild COVID-19 (a few samples of this study predate the infection). Cell type and time point are not known. CDR3 in amino acids: CASSSRDRASGELFF. DNA for the CDR3: TGTGCCAGCAGTTCTCGGGACAGGGCATCCGGGGAGCTGTTTTTT.